The present entry profiles one TCR beta chain with its context. The antigen is not known. These data belong to a study of blood T cells in healthy people across ages. On the study more broadly: With template switching, about one barcoded beta molecule was captured per two T cells.

Study conclusions and caveats: A strong correlation between TCR beta diversity and naive T cell percentage was seen.

The CDR3 loop spans 12 amino acids. CDR1 and CDR2 (germline): SGHTA, FQGNSA. V lost 10 bases, J lost 8 bases, and 15 bases lay in between. Russia was home to the donors, healthy Caucasian individuals aged roughly 6 to 90. Extraction yielded at least 6 micrograms of total RNA per sample. A second about 7 to 11 cycle PCR used barcoded and J-beta primers. TCRdb analysed the 5' RACE reads with MiXCR anew, one entry per CDR3 protein. The sample consists of about 830,000 distinct CDR3 sequences, more than 45% of them appearing once. The specimen was blood. The chain couples TRBV7-2 to TRBJ2-1; D perhaps matches TRBD1 (5 bases). This receptor was obtained from a man younger than 45 in good health. CDR3 region: CATSPRGYEQFF. DNA for the CDR3: TGTGCCACGTCTCCTAGGGGCTATGAGCAGTTCTTC.